The 8 T cell receptor beta chains reported below all come from one sample, sequenced in a study of blood T cell repertoires in COVID-19 (dated by TCRdb to about 2020). Receptor amplification or capture employed the immunoSEQ multiplex PCR assay. TCRdb stores this immuneACCESS table with in-frame sequences only. Part of the clones is absent; in the studies checked, under half of the shortfall reflects unresolved V genes, and no reason is known for the rest. Across this sample there are roughly 100,000 clones, with roughly 91% seen only once. The leading ten clones occupy approximately 5% of the sample. The specimen sequenced was peripheral blood. These receptors came from a human donor in a cohort sampled during active COVID-19.

This chain joins TRBV19 and TRBJ2-1, with 9 bases that match TRBD1. CDR1 is LNHDA, CDR2 SQIVND, per germline (reference sequence). V was clipped by 0 bases and J by 6 bases; unmatched bases: 3. This CDR3 is 15 amino acids long. The CDR3 DNA follows: TGTGCCAGTAGTATAGAGGGACAGGGCCGCAATGAGCAGTTCTTC. Its protein is CASSIEGQGRNEQFF.

The chain links TRBV6-1 to TRBJ2-5; 9 bases are shared with TRBD2. Trimming took 3 bases from V and 0 from J; bases not matched to a gene: 2. Germline loops: CDR1 MNHNS, CDR2 SASEGT. The CDR3 runs 15 residues. CDR3 DNA sequence: TGTGCCAGCAGTGAGGCTAGCGGGAACCAAGAGACCCAGTACTTC. As protein: CASSEASGNQETQYF.

This clone occurred a few times. This rearrangement joins TRBV10-3 to TRBJ1-5; D is undetermined. The CDR3 covers 13 residues. Germline CDR1 reads ENHRY; CDR2 reads SYGVKD. V shed 6 bases and J shed 5 bases, with 11 bases lying between them. The CDR3 DNA reads TGTGCCATCAGAGACTCATTAGATCAGCCCCAGCATTTT. The encoded protein is CAIRDSLDQPQHF.

The chain has TRBV28 and TRBJ2-5; 7 bases are shared with TRBD1. The CDR3 loop spans 17 amino acids. V was pared by 5 bases and J by 2 bases, with 14 bases of the junction left unmatched. Per germline, CDR1 MDHEN and CDR2 SYDVKM. The CDR3 region has the DNA TGTGCCAGCAGTGTTGACAGGGAACCACCGATTCAAGAGACCCAGTACTTC. Translating gives CASSVDREPPIQETQYF.

The chain joins TRBV13 to TRBJ2-1; TRBD1 aligns across 7 bases. Per germline, CDR1 PRHDT and CDR2 FYEKMQ (reference sequence). The CDR3 is 15 amino acids. V shed 3 bases and J 4 bases; nucleotides not matched to a gene: 6. The CDR3 DNA reads TGTGCCAGCAGCTTCAGGACAGGAGTTTACAATGAGCAGTTCTTC. Residues: CASSFRTGVYNEQFF.

The chain recombines TRBV2 with TRBJ2-3; TRBD1 aligns across 7 bases. In germline, CDR1 is SNHLY, CDR2 FYNNEI. This CDR3 is 13 amino acids long. Trimming at V came to 4 bases and at J to 4 bases, leaving 2 bases not matched to a gene. CDR3 bases: TGTGCCAGCAGTGGCGACAGGGCAGATACGCAGTATTTT. This translates into CASSGDRADTQYF. The entire variable domain, with the rest obtained from reference TRBV2 and TRBJ2-3, is as follows: EPEVTQTPSHQVTQMGQEVILRCVPISNHLYFYWYRQILGQKVEFLVSFYNNEISEKSEIFDDQFSVERPDGSNFTLKIRSTKLEDSAMYFCASSGDRADTQYFGPGTRLTVL.

This clone was seen once. The genes are TRBV9 and TRBJ2-2, with a possible D match to TRBD1 (6 bases). The CDR3 is 16 amino acids. CDR1 is SGDLS and CDR2 is YYNGEE in the germline V gene. Trimming took 3 bases from V and 0 from J, leaving 12 bases between them. CDR3 loop: CASSAREGANTGELFF. The CDR3 nucleotides read TGTGCCAGCAGCGCCCGAGAGGGGGCGAACACCGGGGAGCTGTTTTTT.

This chain connects TRBV7-6 to TRBJ2-3, with 13 nucleotides matching TRBD2. The CDR3 totals 17 residues. The germline V gene encodes CDR1 SGHVS and CDR2 FNYEAQ. Germline trimming cut 2 bases from V and 6 bases from J; bases unmatched to any gene: 8. DNA of the CDR3: TGTGCCAGCAGCTTAAGGACTAGCGGGAGTCTCCGCGATACGCAGTATTTT. Protein sequence: CASSLRTSGSLRDTQYF. Full variable domain (missing parts from reference TRBV7-6 and TRBJ2-3): GAGVSQSPRYKVTKRGQDVALRCDPISGHVSLYWYRQALGQGPEFLTYFNYEAQQDKSGLPNDRFSAERPEGSISTLTIQRTEQRDSAMYRCASSLRTSGSLRDTQYFGPGTRLTVL.